A single sample is the source of the 9 T cell receptor beta chains below, sequenced in a study of T-cell memory formation after mild COVID-19. TCRdb processed the 5' RACE reads anew with MiXCR; each CDR3 protein has one entry. The sample lists a few hundred thousand distinct CDR3 sequences, about 17% occurring once. Sequencing was performed on PBMCs or a T cell subset sorted from them (not recorded which). The receptors originated from a man between 18 and 29 years old who had mild COVID-19 (a few samples of this study predate the infection). Cell type and time point are not known.

The V call is TRBV7-2, the J call TRBJ2-3, with TRBD2 identical over 10 bases. CDR3 size: 14 residues. Germline V gene lookup returns CDR1 SGHTA and CDR2 FQGNSA. The V segment lost 5 bases and the J segment 6 bases; nucleotides outside the gene matches: 5. DNA for the CDR3: TGTGCCAGCAGCCCACTAGCGGGGTCGGATACGCAGTATTTT. Translating gives CASSPLAGSDTQYF.

This clonotype was seen more than once but under ten times. The chain links TRBV7-2 to TRBJ2-5, with D unresolved. The germline V gene has CDR1 SGHTA and CDR2 FQGNSA. The CDR3 extends over 14 amino acids. The germline V and J ends were trimmed by 6 bases and 2 bases, with 13 bases remaining between them. CDR3 sequence: CASSPQAGQETQYF. CDR3 nucleotides: TGTGCCAGCAGTCCCCAGGCCGGACAAGAGACCCAGTACTTC.

The chain combines TRBV4-1 with TRBJ1-1; D is ambiguous. CDR1 MGHRA and CDR2 YSYEKL come from the germline V gene. The length of the CDR3 is 17 residues. V lost 1 base to trimming and J lost 4 bases, with 19 bases between them. CDR3 amino acids: CASSQVLFEESSTEAFF. The CDR3, as DNA: TGCGCCAGCAGCCAAGTGCTATTTGAGGAAAGCAGCACTGAAGCTTTCTTT.

This chain uses TRBV4-2 with TRBJ2-2; perhaps TRBD2 as D (5 bases). Germline CDR1 reads LGHNA; CDR2 reads YNFKEQ. Trimming pared 2 bases from V and 3 bases from J, leaving 7 bases between. The CDR3 has 14 amino acids. As DNA, the CDR3 is TGTGCCAGCAGCCAAAGCGGCTACACCGGGGAGCTGTTTTTT. It specifies CASSQSGYTGELFF.

The rearrangement links TRBV5-1 to TRBJ2-3, with 13 positions matching TRBD2. This CDR3 has 14 amino acids. CDR1 is SGHRS and CDR2 is YFSETQ in the germline V gene. CDR3 loop: CGGLAGSNTDTQYF. The DNA of the CDR3 is TGCGGGGGACTAGCGGGGTCTAACACAGATACGCAGTATTTT.

Only a few counts were recorded for this clonotype. This chain links TRBV7-2 with TRBJ1-4; TRBD1 is a possible D gene (5 bases). The germline CDR1 and CDR2 sequences are SGHTA and FQGNSA. The V gene lost 5 bases and the J gene lost 5 bases, with 12 bases spanning the gap. This CDR3 comprises 14 residues. The CDR3 region is CASSQGRENEKLFF. DNA for the CDR3: TGTGCCAGCAGCCAGGGACGGGAGAATGAAAAACTGTTTTTT.

The chain's CDR3 is CASNGQGSTDTQYF. CDR3 sequence (DNA): TGTGCCAGCAACGGACAGGGGAGCACAGATACGCAGTATTTT. The chain carries TRBV7-9 and TRBJ2-3, with TRBD1 identical over 9 bases. Looked up from germline, CDR1 is SEHNR and CDR2 is FQNEAQ (reference sequence). V lost 7 bases, J lost 0 bases, and 2 bases stayed unmatched. The length of the CDR3 is 14 residues.

The gene calls are TRBV5-1 and TRBJ1-3; 8 bases line up with TRBD1. The CDR3 extends over 16 amino acids. V gave up 4 bases and J gave up 2 bases; unmatched junction bases: 8. Per germline, CDR1 SGHRS and CDR2 YFSETQ. In DNA form, the CDR3 reads TGCGCCAGCAGCCCGGGACAGGATGGAACTGGAAACACCATATATTTT. Its translation: CASSPGQDGTGNTIYF.

V usage is TRBV6-1 and J usage is TRBJ2-3, with D perhaps assigned TRBD1 or TRBD2 (5 bases each). The ends were cut back, 2 bases at V and 1 base at J, with 7 bases in the middle. The CDR3 sequence is 14 residues long. The germline gives CDR1 MNHNS, CDR2 SASEGT. CDR3: CASSELGGTDTQYF. CDR3 sequence (DNA): TGTGCCAGCAGTGAACTGGGGGGCACAGATACGCAGTATTTT.